Shown below are 15 T cell receptor beta chains from a single sample sequenced in a study of CD8+ T cells in alopecia areata. Treatment specified: oral pan-JAK inhibitor, 5-10 mg twice daily. Extraction and reverse transcription of RNA yielded cDNA as the sequencing template. Profiled with immunoSEQ multiplex PCR; TCRdb holds only in-frame clones, not every one. This repertoire shows approximately 180,000 clones, 60% found once; its top ten account for 1%. This specimen consisted of CD4+ T cells sorted from blood, obtained at week 24, from a patient treated with tofacitinib. The receptors shown here come from a human donor with alopecia areata.

The CDR3 spells CASSPVGSYGYTF. The CDR3 nucleotides are TGCGCCAGCAGCCCTGTCGGTTCCTATGGCTACACCTTC. This chain joins TRBV10-2 and TRBJ1-2; D is undetermined. In germline, CDR1 is WSHSY, CDR2 SAAADI. V was pared by 6 bases and J by 4 bases, with 12 bases between. The CDR3 has 13 amino acids.

V usage is TRBV19 and J usage is TRBJ1-5, with D perhaps matching TRBD1 (6 bases). The germline V gene has CDR1 LNHDA and CDR2 SQIVND (reference sequence). Trimming pared 3 bases from V and 7 bases from J, leaving 13 bases between. The CDR3 extends over 14 amino acids. The CDR3 bases are TGTGCCAGTAGTATCGACAGGAATGAACAGCCCCAGCATTTT. The encoded protein is CASSIDRNEQPQHF.

The rearrangement links TRBV2 to TRBJ2-2; no firm D call. V dropped 1 base and J dropped 7 bases, with 10 bases sitting between them. The CDR3 is made up of 14 amino acids. CDR1 and CDR2 from the germline V gene are SNHLY and FYNNEI. CDR3 DNA: TGTGCCAGCAGTGAAGGGGGTGGTGTCGGGGAGCTGTTTTTT. Residues: CASSEGGGVGELFF.

This clone occurred once. CDR3 sequence: CASSEYGNEQFF. Here the CDR3 DNA reads TGTGCCAGCAGTGAATATGGGAATGAGCAGTTCTTC. The chain uses TRBV2 and TRBJ2-1; D gene ambiguous. Germline V CDR1 and CDR2: SNHLY, FYNNEI. This CDR3 region has 12 residues. V was pared by 2 bases and J by 7 bases, with 6 bases between.

This sequence joins TRBV30 and TRBJ2-1; 7 nucleotides match TRBD2. Germline CDR1 GTSNPN, CDR2 SVGIG (reference sequence). J gave up 8 bases and V 2 bases, and 9 bases lay outside the gene matches. The CDR3 extends over 14 amino acids. CDR3 protein: CAWSRGGSGHEQFF. The CDR3 DNA is TGTGCCTGGAGTAGGGGAGGGAGCGGACATGAGCAGTTCTTC.

This clone has a handful of counts. The chain joins TRBV5-1 to TRBJ2-2; D tentatively reads TRBD1 or TRBD2 (6 bases each). Germline CDR1 SGHRS, CDR2 YFSETQ. The CDR3 has 16 residues. The V and J ends lost 3 bases and 4 bases respectively, with 16 bases between them. Here the CDR3 reads CASSSSPPGATGELFF. The CDR3 bases are TGCGCCAGCAGCTCTTCCCCTCCGGGGGCCACCGGGGAGCTGTTTTTT.

This chain connects TRBV27 to TRBJ2-5; the match to TRBD2 covers 10 bases. V dropped 3 bases and J dropped 4; count of bases not matched to a gene: 11. Per the germline V gene, CDR1 is MNHEY and CDR2 is SMNVEV (reference sequence). The CDR3 has 17 residues. This CDR3 reads CASSLTGLASGGETQYF. The CDR3 nucleotides are TGTGCCAGCAGTTTGACGGGGTTGGCTAGCGGGGGAGAGACCCAGTACTTC.

The chain combines TRBV5-1 with TRBJ2-2; D is undetermined. V was trimmed by 4 bases and J by 0 bases, leaving 4 bases between them. The length of the CDR3 is 13 residues. Germline loops: CDR1 SGHRS, CDR2 YFSETQ. This chain's CDR3 is CASSQSNTGELFF. The DNA of the CDR3 is TGCGCCAGCAGCCAATCGAACACCGGGGAGCTGTTTTTT. Using reference TRBV5-1 and TRBJ2-2 for the parts outside the CDR3, the full variable domain is KAGVTQTPRYLIKTRGQQVTLSCSPISGHRSVSWYQQTPGQGLQFLFEYFSETQRNKGNFPGRFSGRQFSNSRSEMNVSTLELGDSALYLCASSQSNTGELFFGEGSRLTVL.

The chain uses TRBV12-5 and TRBJ2-6; 7 bases are a match to TRBD1. Unmatched junction bases numbered 14, after V lost 6 bases and J lost 0 bases. This CDR3 contains 19 residues. The germline V gene has CDR1 LGHNT and CDR2 FRNRAP. In nucleotides, the CDR3 is TGTGCTAGTGGCACTGACAGGGCCCCCAAACACTCTGGGGCCAACGTCCTGACTTTC. This translates into CASGTDRAPKHSGANVLTF.

This clone has only a few counts. The chain has TRBV30 and TRBJ2-1; D remains ambiguous. The CDR3 runs to 11 residues. With 1 base removed from V and 8 bases from J, the gap between germline ends came to 6 bases. Per germline, CDR1 GTSNPN and CDR2 SVGIG (reference sequence). The CDR3 DNA reads TGTGCCTGGAGTGCCCTGTATGAGCAGTTCTTC. Its translation: CAWSALYEQFF.

The chain couples TRBV25-1 to TRBJ2-1; 15 bases line up with TRBD2. Looked up from germline, CDR1 is MGHDK and CDR2 is SYGVNS. The V segment lost 8 bases and the J segment 9 bases; nucleotides outside the gene matches: 8. The CDR3 totals 15 residues. The CDR3 loop reads CASQGTSGGRGEQFF. CDR3 bases: TGTGCCAGCCAAGGGACTAGCGGGGGGCGGGGTGAGCAGTTCTTC.

This clone was recorded once. The V call is TRBV6-5, the J call TRBJ2-7; maybe TRBD2 (6 bases). Trimming shortened V by 6 bases and J by 5 bases, and 11 bases separated the two germline ends. In germline, CDR1 is MNHEY, CDR2 SVGAGI. This CDR3 contains 12 residues. The CDR3 is CASSPGRNEQYF. DNA of the CDR3: TGTGCCAGCAGCCCCGGGAGAAACGAGCAGTACTTC.

This sequence joins TRBV30 and TRBJ2-5, with 9 bases matching TRBD2. V was pared by 0 bases and J by 5 bases, with 1 base of the junction left unmatched. The germline CDR1 and CDR2 sequences are GTSNPN and SVGIG (reference sequence). The CDR3 sequence is 13 residues long. The chain's CDR3 is CAWSVAGGETQYF. The CDR3, as DNA: TGTGCCTGGAGTGTAGCGGGGGGCGAGACCCAGTACTTC.

This clone has a single count. The chain uses TRBV4-2 and TRBJ2-2; maybe TRBD1 (6 bases). The V end was cut by 5 bases, the J end by 3 bases, with 19 bases between. Germline CDR1 and CDR2: LGHNA and YNFKEQ. The CDR3 covers 17 residues. CDR3 in DNA: TGTGCCAGCAGCACCAGCCCCACAGGGCTGGACACCGGGGAGCTGTTTTTT. It yields the protein CASSTSPTGLDTGELFF.

V and J are TRBV2 and TRBJ2-2; 7 positions match TRBD1. Trimming at V came to 6 bases and at J to 2 bases, leaving 6 bases not matched to a gene. The CDR3 consists of 15 residues. Germline V gene data show CDR1 as SNHLY and CDR2 as FYNNEI. The CDR3 spells CASSTQGSNTGELFF. In nucleotides, the CDR3 is TGTGCCAGCAGCACACAGGGGAGTAACACCGGGGAGCTGTTTTTT. The variable domain in full, with the rest retrieved from reference TRBV2 and TRBJ2-2, is EPEVTQTPSHQVTQMGQEVILRCVPISNHLYFYWYRQILGQKVEFLVSFYNNEISEKSEIFDDQFSVERPDGSNFTLKIRSTKLEDSAMYFCASSTQGSNTGELFFGEGSRLTVL.